The next 5 T cell receptor beta chains were all read from a single sample in a study of T cells in Graves' hyperthyroidism and ophthalmopathy. Amplification of TCR beta CDR3 regions used RNA as the template. Researchers ran a first-round RT-PCR on the TCR CDR3 using the HTBI primer set. TCRdb analysed the multiplex PCR reads with MiXCR anew, one entry per CDR3 protein. The sample has around 360,000 distinct CDR3 sequences; 12% to 15% are singletons. The material sequenced was blood. The receptors stem from an older woman with Graves' ophthalmopathy.

This clonotype was seen a handful of times. A much larger clone lies a single base off, so this may be a read error. The chain has TRBV11-2 and TRBJ2-2; possible D gene TRBD2, 7 bases. Germline-derived CDR1 and CDR2 are SGHAT and FQNNGV. This CDR3 is 17 amino acids long. Trimming shortened V by 5 bases and J by 3 bases, and 19 bases separated the two germline ends. The CDR3 DNA reads as TGTGCCAGCAGCGCCACCCTCCGGGGGGCATACACCGGGGAGCTGTTTTTT. Translation: CASSATLRGAYTGELFF.

V and J are TRBV25-1 and TRBJ2-3; D ambiguous. Germline lookup yields CDR1 MGHDK and CDR2 SYGVNS. Trimming left V 2 bases short and J 6 bases short, with 12 bases between. CDR3 length: 14 amino acids. CDR3 in amino acids: CASSEIVSGDTQYF. For the CDR3, the DNA is TGTGCCAGCAGTGAAATAGTCTCTGGGGATACGCAGTATTTT.

At least ten counts were recorded for this clonotype. V gene TRBV5-1 combines with J gene TRBJ1-6; D is unclear. The CDR3 covers 14 residues. Germline CDR1 is SGHRS and CDR2 is YFSETQ. The V and J ends lost 1 base and 10 bases respectively, with 12 bases between them. As DNA, the CDR3 is TGCGCCAGCAGCTTGTGGCAGGAAAACTCACCCCTCCACTTT. Translated, it gives CASSLWQENSPLHF.

This clonotype was seen repeatedly, ten times or more. This rearrangement joins TRBV20-1 to TRBJ2-1, with TRBD2 identical over 14 bases. CDR1 is DFQATT and CDR2 is SNEGSKA in the germline V gene (reference sequence). The ends lost 1 base at V and 0 bases at J; junction bases unmatched: 11. This CDR3 has 20 residues. CDR3 bases: TGCAGTGCTAGAGTACACCCCGGACTAGCGGGAGGCCTCTCCTACAATGAGCAGTTCTTC. It translates to CSARVHPGLAGGLSYNEQFF.

This clonotype was seen repeatedly, ten times or more. V is TRBV27 and J is TRBJ2-3; D ambiguous. Trimming shortened V by 5 bases and J by 6 bases, and 15 bases separated the two germline ends. The CDR3 totals 14 residues. Germline CDR1 is MNHEY and CDR2 is SMNVEV (reference sequence). This CDR3 reads CASSSLFLWDTQYF. In DNA, the CDR3 is TGTGCCAGCAGTAGTTTGTTTCTGTGGGATACGCAGTATTTT.